The T cell receptor beta chain under discussion was sequenced for a study of shared T cell receptors in the human thymus (dated by TCRdb to about 2021). About the study as a whole: The study examined how self-reactive, shared T-cell receptor alpha chains are generated in the human thymus.

About this clone itself: Its binding antigen is unknown. The input lacks base qualities; no much larger clone sits a single base away.

Spanning cysteine to phenylalanine, the CDR3 consists of 17 amino acids. Only the CDR3 portion is preserved as DNA: 51 bases, with reading frame beginning at the first base. Trimming at the junction amounts to 0 bases on V and 0 bases on J, and the germline ends lie 18 bases apart. CDR1 GTSNPN and CDR2 SVGIG were looked up in the germline V gene (reference sequence). Preparation of the library involved the immunoSEQ multiplex PCR assay. TCRdb provides this immuneACCESS table in a form limited to in-frame rearrangements. Some clones are lacking; in checked studies, under half of them reflect an unresolved V gene, and why the rest are absent is not known. The sample table contains about 380,000 clones; only one count was recorded for 95% of them. The leading ten clones occupy 0.02% of the sample.

Sequencing used thymocytes. The chain links TRBV30 with TRBJ2-7, with TRBD2 perhaps the D gene, on 6 matching bases. This TCR came from a human donor. The DNA reads TGTGCCTGGAGTGTTCGGAGGGACCTAACAAGCTCCTACGAGCAGTACTTC. Its amino acids are CAWSVRRDLTSSYEQYF.